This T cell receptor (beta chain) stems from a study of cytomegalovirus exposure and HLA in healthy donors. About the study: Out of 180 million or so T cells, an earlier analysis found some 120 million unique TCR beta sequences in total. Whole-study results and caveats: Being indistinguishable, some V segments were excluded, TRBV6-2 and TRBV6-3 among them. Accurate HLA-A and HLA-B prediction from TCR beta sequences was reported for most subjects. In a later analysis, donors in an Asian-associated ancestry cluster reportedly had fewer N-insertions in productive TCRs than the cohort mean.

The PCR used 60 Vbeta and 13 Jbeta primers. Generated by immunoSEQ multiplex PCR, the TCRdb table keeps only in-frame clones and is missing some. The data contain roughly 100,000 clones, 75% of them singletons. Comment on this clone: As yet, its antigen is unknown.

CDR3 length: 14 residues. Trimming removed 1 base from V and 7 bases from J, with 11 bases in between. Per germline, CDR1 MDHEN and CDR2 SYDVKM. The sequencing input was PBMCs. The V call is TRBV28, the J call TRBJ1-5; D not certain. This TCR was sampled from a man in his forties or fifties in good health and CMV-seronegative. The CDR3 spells CASSLLRGGQPQHF. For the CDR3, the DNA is TGTGCCAGCAGTTTATTACGAGGCGGCCAGCCCCAGCATTTT.